Detailed here is one TCR beta chain. In the PCR, 60 Vbeta and 13 Jbeta primers were used. Libraries were prepared by immunoSEQ multiplex PCR; TCRdb keeps only in-frame clonotypes and omits some of them. The sample comprises about 220,000 clones, around 80% of which are singletons, and roughly 0.6% rests with the top ten. The CDR3 totals 18 residues. Looked up from germline, CDR1 is MDHEN and CDR2 is SYDVKM. With 6 bases removed from V and 1 base from J, the gap between germline ends came to 22 bases. This specimen belongs to a study of cytomegalovirus exposure and HLA in healthy donors. Study as a whole: In an earlier analysis, 95 million to 140 million unique TCR beta sequences were found from 150 million to 200 million T cells. About 80 million unique TCRs from HLA-typed donors were held in an early data release.

The specimen sequenced was PBMCs. The TCR comes from a young man in good health and CMV-seronegative. V usage is TRBV28 and J usage is TRBJ1-3; D gene uncertain. In DNA form, the CDR3 reads TGTGCCAGCAGATTACAACCGCTCCGGTCGGGGTCTGGAAACACCATATATTTT. This translates into CASRLQPLRSGSGNTIYF. The full variable domain, with the rest looked up from reference TRBV28 and TRBJ1-3, is DVKVTQSSRYLVKRTGEKVFLECVQDMDHENMFWYRQDPGLGLRLIYFSYDVKMKEKGDIPEGYSVSREKKERFSLILESASTNQTSMYLCASRLQPLRSGSGNTIYFGEGSWLTVV.